The text below deals with one T cell receptor beta chain. This sample is drawn from a study of regulatory T cells in long-lasting Graves disease. The germline V gene encodes CDR1 LNHNV and CDR2 YYDKDF (reference sequence). The CDR3 covers 13 residues. Trimming left V 4 bases short and J 4 bases short, with 9 bases between. Library construction for TCR beta used iRepertoire HTBI primers and Arm-PCR of CDR3 regions. TCRdb analysed the multiplex PCR reads with MiXCR anew, one entry per CDR3 protein. The sample consists of roughly 530,000 distinct CDR3 sequences, around 16% of them appearing once. As to time point: newly diagnosed GD, antithyroid drugs for less than 3 months. Isolated PBMC RNA provided the starting material for the TCR library. The data also belong to a second study, concerning T cells in Graves' hyperthyroidism and ophthalmopathy.

This receptor was taken from a woman aged 40-65 years with Graves disease. The sequenced sample was peripheral blood mononuclear cells (PBMCs), obtained at new diagnosis, from a patient treated with antithyroid drugs. This chain connects TRBV15 to TRBJ2-3, with D maybe TRBD2 (6 bases). The CDR3 coding sequence is TGTGCCACCAGCACCGCGGGGCCAGATACGCAGTATTTT. Translation: CATSTAGPDTQYF.